The 15 T cell receptor beta chains below all came from one sample that was sequenced in a study of T-cell reconstitution after alpha-beta-depleted transplantation in children. Construction of the TCRbeta library involved unique molecular identifiers. Via MiXCR, TCRdb re-called the PCR reads, giving one row per CDR3 protein. The data hold around 700,000 distinct CDR3 sequences, with approximately 14% observed a single time. The sequencing used PBMCs, collected before TCRalphabeta/CD19-depleted stem cell transplant. The receptor source for this set is a girl aged 2-9 years with congenital amegakaryocytic thrombocytopenia, due to receive a stem cell transplant.

There are a few counts of this clonotype. Here the CDR3 reads CATRGDAYEQYF. The CDR3 bases are TGTGCCACCAGGGGGGACGCCTACGAGCAGTACTTC. The rearrangement joins TRBV2 to TRBJ2-7, with D perhaps TRBD1 (7 bases). Germline lookup yields CDR1 SNHLY and CDR2 FYNNEI. This CDR3 has 12 residues. Trimming removed 10 bases at V and 2 bases at J, with 12 bases between.

This clonotype occurred many times. The chain combines TRBV5-5 with TRBJ2-2; TRBD1 might be the D (5 bases). Trimming took 0 bases from V and 0 from J, leaving 9 bases between them. The CDR3 totals 16 residues. Germline V CDR1 and CDR2: SGHKS, YYEKEE (reference sequence). The CDR3 protein is CASSLVATANTGELFF. The CDR3 bases are TGTGCCAGCAGCTTGGTCGCGACAGCGAACACCGGGGAGCTGTTTTTT. Variable domain in full (rest from reference TRBV5-5 and TRBJ2-2): DAGVTQSPTHLIKTRGQQVTLRCSPISGHKSVSWYQQVLGQGPQFIFQYYEKEERGRGNFPDRFSARQFPNYSSELNVNALLLGDSALYLCASSLVATANTGELFFGEGSRLTVL.

This clonotype came up a few times. This chain connects TRBV25-1 to TRBJ1-5; D is uncertain. This CDR3 has 14 residues. The V gene lost 0 bases and the J gene lost 6 bases, with 9 bases spanning the gap. CDR1 and CDR2 (germline): MGHDK, SYGVNS. This chain's CDR3 is CASSEYNGIQPQHF. The CDR3 bases are TGTGCCAGCAGTGAATATAATGGCATTCAGCCCCAGCATTTT.

The chain recombines TRBV6-2 or TRBV6-3 with TRBJ2-1; 9 bases line up with TRBD2. Germline-derived CDR1 and CDR2 are MNHEY and SVGEGT. The CDR3 contains 15 residues. Germline trimming cut 8 bases from V and 3 bases from J; bases unmatched to any gene: 8. The DNA of the CDR3 is TGTGCCAGCGGCCCAGCGGGAGGTGACTACAATGAGCAGTTCTTC. As protein: CASGPAGGDYNEQFF.

The sample holds many counts of this clonotype. The chain links TRBV5-1 to TRBJ2-3; the D is unclear. Germline V gives CDR1 SGHRS, CDR2 YFSETQ. Trimming stripped 3 bases from V and 13 bases from J, with 6 bases between. This CDR3 spans 9 amino acids. The DNA of the CDR3 is TGCGCCAGCAGCTCCCCGGAGTATTTT. Its translation is CASSSPEYF.

This clonotype was recorded a few times. V gene TRBV7-9 combines with J gene TRBJ1-1; D uncertain. Germline assignment: CDR1 SEHNR and CDR2 FQNEAQ (reference sequence). The CDR3 runs to 9 residues. Trimming shortened V by 11 bases and J by 7 bases, and 8 bases separated the two germline ends. The CDR3 region is CALEGEAFF. DNA for the CDR3: TGTGCCCTCGAGGGTGAAGCTTTCTTT.

This clonotype has at least ten counts. One end of the junction varies from germline; a read error may be responsible. The chain couples TRBV5-1 to TRBJ2-1; D is possibly TRBD2 (7 bases). This CDR3 region has 13 residues. Germline loops: CDR1 SGHRS, CDR2 YFSETQ. The CDR3 sequence: CASSLGGDNEQFF. CDR3 in DNA: TGTGCCAGCAGCTTAGGGGGGGACAATGAGCAGTTCTTC.

At least ten counts were recorded for this clonotype. The chain couples TRBV5-1 to TRBJ2-2; D gene unclear. The V end was cut by 3 bases, the J end by 9 bases, with 15 bases between. CDR3 length: 14 residues. Per germline, CDR1 SGHRS and CDR2 YFSETQ. The DNA of the CDR3 is TGCGCCAGCAGCTCCTCCGGTATACCCCGGGAGCTGTTTTTT. It specifies CASSSSGIPRELFF.

Many counts were recorded for this clonotype. J is TRBJ2-1 and V is TRBV20-1; D gene unclear. V lost 3 bases, J lost 5 bases, and 14 bases lay in between. CDR1 DFQATT and CDR2 SNEGSKA come from the germline V gene (reference sequence). This CDR3 has 14 residues. CDR3 residues: CSARRGSENNEQFF. The CDR3 region has the DNA TGCAGTGCTAGGAGAGGTTCCGAAAACAATGAGCAGTTCTTC.

This clonotype has a count of ten or more. The genes are TRBV20-1 and TRBJ2-1; 8 positions match TRBD2. Looked up from germline, CDR1 is DFQATT and CDR2 is SNEGSKA (reference sequence). This CDR3 comprises 12 residues. V lost 6 bases, J lost 6 bases, and 4 bases stayed unmatched. The CDR3 coding sequence is TGCAGTGCGGAAACTAGCGGCAATGAGCAGTTCTTC. Its protein is CSAETSGNEQFF.

The chain couples TRBV7-9 to TRBJ1-5; TRBD1 might be the D (6 bases). V lost 2 bases and J lost 8, with 16 bases in between. The CDR3 spans 15 residues. Germline CDR1 reads SEHNR; CDR2 reads FQNEAQ (reference sequence). DNA for the CDR3: TGTGCCAGCAGCTTAACGGAACGGGGGCGCGAGCCCCAGCATTTT. It translates to CASSLTERGREPQHF.

This chain connects TRBV10-2 to TRBJ2-6; the match to TRBD1 covers 8 bases. Germline CDR1 and CDR2: WSHSY and SAAADI. V was pared by 6 bases and J by 2 bases, with 3 bases of the junction left unmatched. The CDR3 has 15 residues. In nucleotides, the CDR3 is TGCGCCAGCAGAATACAGGGGGCTGGGGCCAACGTCCTGACTTTC. Translation: CASRIQGAGANVLTF.

The chain carries TRBV6-5 and TRBJ1-2; no definite D call. This CDR3 comprises 15 residues. Germline-derived CDR1 and CDR2 are MNHEY and SVGAGI. The germline V and J ends were trimmed by 0 bases and 2 bases, with 10 bases remaining between them. CDR3 nucleotides: TGTGCCAGCAGTTACTCGCTTTGGGAAAACTATGGCTACACCTTC. Its translation is CASSYSLWENYGYTF.

This clonotype has at least ten counts. This chain joins TRBV20-1 and TRBJ2-6, with a possible D match to TRBD2 (5 bases). Germline assignment: CDR1 DFQATT and CDR2 SNEGSKA (reference sequence). The CDR3 extends over 16 amino acids. V lost 0 bases to trimming and J lost 4 bases, with 13 bases between them. CDR3 nucleotides: TGCAGTGCTAGAGATTTCCGGGGTCCCGGGGCCAACGTCCTGACTTTC. This codes for CSARDFRGPGANVLTF.

Comments on this clonotype: A read error may explain this, as a much larger clone is one base away. This chain links TRBV27 with TRBJ1-4; D perhaps matches TRBD1 (5 bases). Germline CDR1 reads MNHEY; CDR2 reads SMNVEV (reference sequence). This CDR3 has 14 amino acids. The CDR3 reads CPSSFIAGTEKLFF. DNA of the CDR3: TGTCCCAGCAGTTTCATTGCAGGGACTGAAAAACTGTTTTTT.